This T cell receptor (beta chain) was sequenced in a study of cytomegalovirus exposure and HLA in healthy donors. The CDR3 has 15 amino acids. Losses at the gene ends were 1 base for V and 5 bases for J; bases not matched to a gene: 7. CDR1 LNHNV and CDR2 YYDKDF come from the germline V gene (reference sequence). This clone was counted a single time. Primers: 60 Vbeta forward and 13 Jbeta reverse. The repertoire was sequenced with immunoSEQ multiplex PCR; TCRdb's copy has only in-frame clones and lacks some. The table shows approximately 74,000 clones, with roughly 75% occurring only once. Material: PBMCs. The sequence was obtained from a man between 60 and 70 years old in good health and CMV-seropositive. The chain uses TRBV15 and TRBJ1-1; 7 nucleotides line up with TRBD1. CDR3: CATSRGSGGSTEAFF. CDR3 nucleotides: TGTGCCACCAGCAGAGGTTCAGGGGGGAGTACTGAAGCTTTCTTT.